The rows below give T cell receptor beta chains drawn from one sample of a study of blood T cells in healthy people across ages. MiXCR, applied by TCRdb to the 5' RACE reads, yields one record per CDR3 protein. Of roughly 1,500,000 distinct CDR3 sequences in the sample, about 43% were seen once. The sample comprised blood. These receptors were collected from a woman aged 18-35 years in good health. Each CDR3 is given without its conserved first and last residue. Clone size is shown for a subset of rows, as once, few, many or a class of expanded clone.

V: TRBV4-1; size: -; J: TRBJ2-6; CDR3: ASSRRTSGDGFSGANVPT
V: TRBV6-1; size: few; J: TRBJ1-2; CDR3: ASRGTTSGYGYT
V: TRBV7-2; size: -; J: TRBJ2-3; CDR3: ASRAGRRTDTQY
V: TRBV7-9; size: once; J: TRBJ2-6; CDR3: ASSLANSGAKVLT
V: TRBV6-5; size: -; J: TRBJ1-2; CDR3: ATKWDRNYGYT
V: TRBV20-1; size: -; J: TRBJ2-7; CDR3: SARRTGGVRYNEQY
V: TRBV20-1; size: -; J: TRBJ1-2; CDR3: SARGTEGSNGYT
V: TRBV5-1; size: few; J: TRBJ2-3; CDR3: ASSLAGLAGARTDTQY
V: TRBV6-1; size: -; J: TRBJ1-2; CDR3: ASSEPQGARGYT
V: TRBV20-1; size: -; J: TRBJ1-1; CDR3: SARDPGGPPEAF
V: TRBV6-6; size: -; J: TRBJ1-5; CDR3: ASRPRGLDQPQH
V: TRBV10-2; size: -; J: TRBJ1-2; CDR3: ASSDPTGGQDGYT
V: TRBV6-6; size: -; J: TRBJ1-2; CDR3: AGSSSLGYT
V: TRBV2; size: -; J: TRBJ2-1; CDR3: VSSEEGGPGNEQF
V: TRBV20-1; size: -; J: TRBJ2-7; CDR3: SAPMWDAAYEQY
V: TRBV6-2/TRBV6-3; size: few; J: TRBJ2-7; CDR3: ASSWDSTYEQY
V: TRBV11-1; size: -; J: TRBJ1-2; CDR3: ASSPDTGRRGYT
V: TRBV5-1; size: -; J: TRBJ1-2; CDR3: ASSLGGTGTDYGYT
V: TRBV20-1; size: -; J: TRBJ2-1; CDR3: SARRAGAAQF
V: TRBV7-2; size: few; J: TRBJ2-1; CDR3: ASSLGLVVTYNEQF
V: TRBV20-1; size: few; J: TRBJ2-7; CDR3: SARDRPGAGYEQY
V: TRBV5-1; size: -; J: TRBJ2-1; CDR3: ASSFGSSHNEQF
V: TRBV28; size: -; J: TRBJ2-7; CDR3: ASRPRAAPRYSYEQY
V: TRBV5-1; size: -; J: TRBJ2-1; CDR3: ASSSTGGRLDEQF
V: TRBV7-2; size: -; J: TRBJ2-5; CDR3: AGGSGTVSGETQY
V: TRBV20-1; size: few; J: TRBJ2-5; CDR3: SAPSGGGETQY
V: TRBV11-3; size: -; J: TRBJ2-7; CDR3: ASSSGGTTYYNEQY
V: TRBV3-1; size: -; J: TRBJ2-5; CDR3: ASSRLAGASQETQY
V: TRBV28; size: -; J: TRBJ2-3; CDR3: ASITGGATDTQY
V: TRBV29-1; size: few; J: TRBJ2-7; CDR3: SAGTGGPYEQY
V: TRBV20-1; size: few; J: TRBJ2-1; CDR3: SAKRENNEQF
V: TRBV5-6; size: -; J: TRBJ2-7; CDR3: ASSLNPGPTYEQY
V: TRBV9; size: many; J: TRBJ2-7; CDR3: ASSPGLSGDEQY
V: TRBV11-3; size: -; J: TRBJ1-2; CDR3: ASSADRAGSGYT
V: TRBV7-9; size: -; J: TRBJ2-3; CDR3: ASSERVTDTQY
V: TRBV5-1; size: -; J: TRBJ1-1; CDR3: ASSRLGGGGTEAF
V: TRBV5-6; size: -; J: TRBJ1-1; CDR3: ASSSASGVAF
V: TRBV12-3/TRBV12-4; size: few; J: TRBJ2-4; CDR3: ASSPGQGGNIQY
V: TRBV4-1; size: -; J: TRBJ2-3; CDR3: AISLPTDTQY
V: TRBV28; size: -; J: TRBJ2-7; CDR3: ASSTGDRGTYEQY
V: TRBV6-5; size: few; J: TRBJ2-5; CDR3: ASSYSGTGGQETQY
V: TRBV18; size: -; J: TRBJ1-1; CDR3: ASSPPVLQGFAF
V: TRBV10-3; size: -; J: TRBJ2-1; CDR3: AISSEANGQF
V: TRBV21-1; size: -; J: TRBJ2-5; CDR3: ASSKGTSLWKETQY
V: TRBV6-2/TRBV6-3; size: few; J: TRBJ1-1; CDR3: ASSAQGVMYTEAF
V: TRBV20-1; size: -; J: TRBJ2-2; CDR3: SASPPRTGELF
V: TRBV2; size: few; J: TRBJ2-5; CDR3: ASRGTSGSEGQY
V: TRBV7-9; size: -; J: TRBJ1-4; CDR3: ASTAATNEKLF